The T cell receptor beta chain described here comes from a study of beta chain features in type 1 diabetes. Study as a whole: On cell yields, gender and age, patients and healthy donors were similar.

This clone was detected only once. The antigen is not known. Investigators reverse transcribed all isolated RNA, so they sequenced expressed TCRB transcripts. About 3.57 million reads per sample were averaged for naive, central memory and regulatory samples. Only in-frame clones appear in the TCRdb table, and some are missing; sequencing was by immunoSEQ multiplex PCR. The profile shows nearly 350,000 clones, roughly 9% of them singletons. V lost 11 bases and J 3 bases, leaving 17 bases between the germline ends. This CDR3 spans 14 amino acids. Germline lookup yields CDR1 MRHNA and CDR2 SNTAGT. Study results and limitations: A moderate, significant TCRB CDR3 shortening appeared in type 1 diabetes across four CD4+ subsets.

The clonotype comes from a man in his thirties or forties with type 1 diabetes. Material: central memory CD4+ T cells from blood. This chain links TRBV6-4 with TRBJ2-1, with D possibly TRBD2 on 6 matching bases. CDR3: CARPPGVNYNEQFF. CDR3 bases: TGTGCCCGCCCCCCGGGGGTGAACTACAATGAGCAGTTCTTC.